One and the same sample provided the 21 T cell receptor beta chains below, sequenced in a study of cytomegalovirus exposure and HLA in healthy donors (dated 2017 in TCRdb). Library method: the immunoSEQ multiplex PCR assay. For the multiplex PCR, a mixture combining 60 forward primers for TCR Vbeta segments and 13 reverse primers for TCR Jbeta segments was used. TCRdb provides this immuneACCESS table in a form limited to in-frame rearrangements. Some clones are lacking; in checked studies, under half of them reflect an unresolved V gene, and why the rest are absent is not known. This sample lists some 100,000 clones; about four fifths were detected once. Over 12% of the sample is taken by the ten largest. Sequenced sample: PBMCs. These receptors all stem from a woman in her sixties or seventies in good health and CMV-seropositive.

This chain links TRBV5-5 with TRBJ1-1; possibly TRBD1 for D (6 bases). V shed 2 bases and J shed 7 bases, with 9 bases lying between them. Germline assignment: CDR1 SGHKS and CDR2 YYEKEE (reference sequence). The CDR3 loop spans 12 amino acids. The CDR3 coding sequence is TGTGCCAGCAGCTTTCGACAGGATGAAGCTTTCTTT. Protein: CASSFRQDEAFF.

In DNA form, the CDR3 reads TGTGCCAGCAGTGCGGGGCGGGGGCCAATTGATACGCAGTATTTT. This gives the protein CASSAGRGPIDTQYF. V and J are TRBV28 and TRBJ2-3; a weak D match, TRBD2 (7 bases). The germline V gene has CDR1 MDHEN and CDR2 SYDVKM. This CDR3 has 15 amino acids. V lost 5 bases to trimming and J lost 6 bases, with 18 bases between them.

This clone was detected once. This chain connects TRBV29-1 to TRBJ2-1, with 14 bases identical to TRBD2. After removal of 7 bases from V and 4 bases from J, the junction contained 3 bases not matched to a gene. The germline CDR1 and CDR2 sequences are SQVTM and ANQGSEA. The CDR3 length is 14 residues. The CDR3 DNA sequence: TGCAGCGCAGGGACTAGCGGGGGTTACAATGAGCAGTTCTTC. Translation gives CSAGTSGGYNEQFF.

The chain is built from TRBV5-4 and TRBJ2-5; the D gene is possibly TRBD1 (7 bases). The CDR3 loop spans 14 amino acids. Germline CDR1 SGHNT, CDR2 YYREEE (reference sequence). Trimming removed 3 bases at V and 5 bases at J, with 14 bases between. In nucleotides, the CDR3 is TGTGCCAGCAGCTCCCGGAGGGGGCTGGAGACCCAGTACTTC. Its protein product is CASSSRRGLETQYF. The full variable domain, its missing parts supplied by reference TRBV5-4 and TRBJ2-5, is ETGVTQSPTHLIKTRGQQVTLRCSSQSGHNTVSWYQQALGQGPQFIFQYYREEENGRGNFPPRFSGLQFPNYSSELNVNALELDDSALYLCASSSRRGLETQYFGPGTRLLVL.

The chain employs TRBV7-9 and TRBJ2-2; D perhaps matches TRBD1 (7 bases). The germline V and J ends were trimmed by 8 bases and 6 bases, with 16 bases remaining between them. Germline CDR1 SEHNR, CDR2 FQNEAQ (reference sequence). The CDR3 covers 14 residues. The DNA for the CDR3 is TGTGCCAGCTTCCAAGCAGGGGGGTCCGGGGAGCTGTTTTTT. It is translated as CASFQAGGSGELFF.

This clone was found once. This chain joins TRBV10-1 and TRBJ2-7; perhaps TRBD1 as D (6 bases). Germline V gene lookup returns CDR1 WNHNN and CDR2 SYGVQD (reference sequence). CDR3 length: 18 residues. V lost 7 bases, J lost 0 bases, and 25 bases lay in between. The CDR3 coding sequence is TGCGCCAGCATCGCTCCCAGGGGCCGCGGCACCTTCTCCTACGAGCAGTACTTC. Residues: CASIAPRGRGTFSYEQYF.

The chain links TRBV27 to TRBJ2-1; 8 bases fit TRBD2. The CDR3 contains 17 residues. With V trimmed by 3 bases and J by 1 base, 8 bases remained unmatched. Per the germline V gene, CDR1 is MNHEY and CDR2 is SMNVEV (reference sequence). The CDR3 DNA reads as TGTGCCAGCAGTTTTCGGTCTAGCGGGCCATCCTACAATGAGCAGTTCTTC. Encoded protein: CASSFRSSGPSYNEQFF.

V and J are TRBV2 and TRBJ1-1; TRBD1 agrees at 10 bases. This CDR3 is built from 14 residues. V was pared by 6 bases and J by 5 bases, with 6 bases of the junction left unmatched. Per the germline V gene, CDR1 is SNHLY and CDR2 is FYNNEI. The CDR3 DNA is TGTGCCAGCAGCACCGGGACAGGGGTTACTGAAGCTTTCTTT. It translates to CASSTGTGVTEAFF.

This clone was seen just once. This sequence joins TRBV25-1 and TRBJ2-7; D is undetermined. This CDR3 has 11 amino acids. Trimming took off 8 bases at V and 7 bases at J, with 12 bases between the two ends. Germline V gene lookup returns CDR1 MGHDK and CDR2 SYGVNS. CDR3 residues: CASGTTLEQYF. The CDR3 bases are TGTGCCAGCGGAACTACCCTAGAGCAGTACTTC.

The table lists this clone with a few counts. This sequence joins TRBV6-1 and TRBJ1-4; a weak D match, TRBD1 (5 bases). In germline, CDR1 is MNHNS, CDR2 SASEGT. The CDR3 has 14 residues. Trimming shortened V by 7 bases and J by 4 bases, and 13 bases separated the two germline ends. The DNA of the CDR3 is TGTGCCAGCAAGCAGGACACCTTTAATGAAAAACTGTTTTTT. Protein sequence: CASKQDTFNEKLFF.

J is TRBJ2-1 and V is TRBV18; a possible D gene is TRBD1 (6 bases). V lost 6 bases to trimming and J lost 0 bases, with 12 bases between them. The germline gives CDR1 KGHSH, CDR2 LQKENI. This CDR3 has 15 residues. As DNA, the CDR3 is TGTGCCAGCTCCCGCGACAGGAGCTCCTACAATGAGCAGTTCTTC. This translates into CASSRDRSSYNEQFF. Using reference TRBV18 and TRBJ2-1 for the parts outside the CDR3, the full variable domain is NAGVMQNPRHLVRRRGQEARLRCSPMKGHSHVYWYRQLPEEGLKFMVYLQKENIIDESGMPKERFSAEFPKEGPSILRIQQVVRGDSAAYFCASSRDRSSYNEQFFGPGTRLTVL.

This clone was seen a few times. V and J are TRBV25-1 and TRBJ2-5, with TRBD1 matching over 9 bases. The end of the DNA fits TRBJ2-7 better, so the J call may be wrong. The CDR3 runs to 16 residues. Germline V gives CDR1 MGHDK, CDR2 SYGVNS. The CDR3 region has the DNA TGTGCCAGCACCCCCTCCGAGGGACAGGGTCCTTACGAGCAGTACTTC. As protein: CASTPSEGQGPYEQYF.

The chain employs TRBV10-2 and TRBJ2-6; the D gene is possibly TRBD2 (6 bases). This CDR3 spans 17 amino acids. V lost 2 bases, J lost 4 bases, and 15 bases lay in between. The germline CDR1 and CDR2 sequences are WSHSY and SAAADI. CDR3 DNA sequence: TGCGCCAGCAGTGAGGGGGGACTGGGTTCCGGGGCCAACGTCCTGACTTTC. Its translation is CASSEGGLGSGANVLTF.

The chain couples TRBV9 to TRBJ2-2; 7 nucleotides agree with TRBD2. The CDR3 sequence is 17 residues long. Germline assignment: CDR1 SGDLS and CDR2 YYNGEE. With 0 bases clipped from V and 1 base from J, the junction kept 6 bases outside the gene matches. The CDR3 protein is CASSVVPGTMNTGELFF. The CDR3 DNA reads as TGTGCCAGCAGCGTAGTTCCAGGGACTATGAACACCGGGGAGCTGTTTTTT.

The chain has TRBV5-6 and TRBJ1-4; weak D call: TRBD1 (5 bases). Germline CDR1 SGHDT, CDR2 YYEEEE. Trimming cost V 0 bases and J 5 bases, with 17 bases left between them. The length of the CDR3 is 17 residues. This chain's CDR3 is CASSLDVRSAGNEKLFF. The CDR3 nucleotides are TGTGCCAGCAGCTTGGATGTCCGGTCGGCAGGGAATGAAAAACTGTTTTTT.

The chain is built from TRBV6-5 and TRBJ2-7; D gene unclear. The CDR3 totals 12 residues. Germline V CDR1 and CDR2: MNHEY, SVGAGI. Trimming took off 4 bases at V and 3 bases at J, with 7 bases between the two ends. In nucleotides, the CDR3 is TGTGCCAGCAGTTTTTCCCGCTACGAGCAGTACTTC. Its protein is CASSFSRYEQYF.

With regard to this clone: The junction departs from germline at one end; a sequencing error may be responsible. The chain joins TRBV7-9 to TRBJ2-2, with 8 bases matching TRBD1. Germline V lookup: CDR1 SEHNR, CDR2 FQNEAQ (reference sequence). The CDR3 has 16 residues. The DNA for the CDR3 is TGTTCCAGCAGCTTACTAGGACAGGGTTTGGCCGGGGAGCTGTTTTTT. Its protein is CSSSLLGQGLAGELFF.

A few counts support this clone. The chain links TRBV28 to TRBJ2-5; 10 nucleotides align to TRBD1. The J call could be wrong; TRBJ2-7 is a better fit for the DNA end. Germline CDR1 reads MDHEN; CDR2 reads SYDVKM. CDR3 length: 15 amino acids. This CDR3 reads CASSRAGTGAGEQYF. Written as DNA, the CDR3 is TGTGCCAGCAGTCGAGCAGGGACAGGGGCGGGCGAGCAGTACTTC.

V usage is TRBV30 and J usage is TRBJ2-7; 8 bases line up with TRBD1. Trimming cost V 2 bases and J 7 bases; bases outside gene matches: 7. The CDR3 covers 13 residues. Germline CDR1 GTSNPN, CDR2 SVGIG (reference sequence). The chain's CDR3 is CAWSKFTGGEQYF. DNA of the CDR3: TGTGCCTGGAGTAAATTTACAGGGGGAGAGCAGTACTTC.

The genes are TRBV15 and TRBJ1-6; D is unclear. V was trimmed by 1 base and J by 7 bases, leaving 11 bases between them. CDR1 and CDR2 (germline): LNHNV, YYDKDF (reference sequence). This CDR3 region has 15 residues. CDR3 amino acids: CATSRAPDLNSPLHF. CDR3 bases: TGTGCCACCAGCAGAGCTCCAGACTTGAATTCACCCCTCCACTTT.

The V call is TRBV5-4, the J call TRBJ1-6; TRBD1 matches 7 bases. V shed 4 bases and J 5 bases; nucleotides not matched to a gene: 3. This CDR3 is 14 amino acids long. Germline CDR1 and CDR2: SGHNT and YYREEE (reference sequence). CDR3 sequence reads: CASSPDRDNSPLHF. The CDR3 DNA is TGTGCCAGCAGCCCAGACAGGGATAATTCACCCCTCCACTTT. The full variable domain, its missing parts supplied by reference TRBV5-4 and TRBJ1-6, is ETGVTQSPTHLIKTRGQQVTLRCSSQSGHNTVSWYQQALGQGPQFIFQYYREEENGRGNFPPRFSGLQFPNYSSELNVNALELDDSALYLCASSPDRDNSPLHFGNGTRLTVT.